The clone carrying this T cell receptor beta chain is labeled medium-sized based on frequency. This record comes from a study of T cell clusters in autoimmune cytopenias. Multiplex touch-down PCR amplified TRB using TRB-A and TRB-B pools in one tube. Following a re-call of the multiplex PCR reads, TCRdb has one entry per CDR3 protein and lacks DNA. The repertoire table contains about 3,500 distinct CDR3 sequences. Some 38,000 genome equivalents of blood DNA were amplified for TRB. Sample: peripheral blood. This receptor was identified in a human donor with an autoimmune cytopenia or autoimmune hepatitis (not recorded which).

This chain's CDR3 is CASSPTRAGLAANNEQFF. V gene TRBV19 combines with J gene TRBJ2-1; TCRdb's assignment of TRBD2 cannot be checked, as there is no DNA. Germline V gene lookup returns CDR1 LNHDA and CDR2 SQIVND (reference sequence). The CDR3 consists of 18 residues.